The entry below describes one T cell receptor beta chain. TCRbeta library construction was performed incorporating unique molecular identifiers. TCRdb called the PCR reads again in MiXCR, with one record for every CDR3 protein. The sample lists about 400,000 distinct CDR3 sequences, around 21% seen once, with 3.5% to 4% in the top ten. The data were obtained in a study of T-cell reconstitution after alpha-beta-depleted transplantation in children. This CDR3 region has 15 residues. Trimming stripped 5 bases from V and 7 bases from J, with 18 bases between. Germline CDR1 is SGHTA and CDR2 is FQGNSA. This chain links TRBV7-2 with TRBJ2-1; D gene unclear. This clonotype originated in a human donor who donated a stem cell graft to a child with acute myeloid leukemia. The source was PBMCs from the stem cell graft donor, collected from the stem cell graft. The CDR3, as DNA: TGTGCCAGCAGCCGTCGCCTCGGCTATGGGAATGAGCAGTTCTTC. Amino acids: CASSRRLGYGNEQFF.